This TCR beta chain was retrieved from a study of beta chain features in type 1 diabetes. As regards this clone: The antigen is undetermined.

General study findings and limits: In cDNA sequencing, cells with high TCR expression could be over-represented. All four CD4+ subsets of Type 1 diabetes patients contained TCRB CDR3s that were moderately but significantly shorter.

Germline V gives CDR1 SQVTM, CDR2 ANQGSEA. The CDR3 runs 16 residues. Trimming took 8 bases from V and 1 from J; bases not matched to a gene: 14. The isolated RNA, all of it, was reverse transcribed, so expressed TCRB transcripts were what got sequenced. Profiling relied on immunoSEQ multiplex PCR, and the TCRdb table lists in-frame clones only, not all of them. The table has roughly 340,000 clones, around 12% seen once. Sequencing was carried out using naive CD4+ T cells from blood. The genes are TRBV29-1 and TRBJ1-3; 7 bases fit TRBD1. The source is a woman aged 18-29 years with type 1 diabetes. The CDR3 region is CSIIKPGQRSGNTIYF. The CDR3 region has the DNA TGCAGCATAATCAAACCGGGACAGAGATCTGGAAACACCATATATTTT.